This is a list of T cell receptor beta chains from one sample in a study of blood T cell repertoires in COVID-19. The repertoire was sequenced with immunoSEQ multiplex PCR; TCRdb's copy has only in-frame clones and lacks some. This table has about 340,000 clones, approximately 86% appearing once. Sequencing was done on a sample of peripheral blood. Every receptor here comes from a woman aged 60-75 years with COVID-19, enrolled during active disease. Both conserved end residues are part of each CDR3. A D gene is named only where the DNA matches it firmly. For some rows the clone size is stated as once, few or many, or as a class when expanded; others skip it.

V gene: TRBV12-3/TRBV12-4
clone size: NA
J gene: TRBJ2-1
D gene: NA
CDR3 protein: CASSQLYEQFF
CDR3 DNA: TGTGCCAGCAGTCAACTGTATGAGCAGTTCTTC

V gene: TRBV19
clone size: NA
J gene: TRBJ1-4
D gene: NA
CDR3 protein: CATTTATNEKLFF
CDR3 DNA: TGTGCCACCACGACAGCAACTAATGAAAAACTGTTTTTT

V gene: TRBV7-8
clone size: NA
J gene: TRBJ1-1
D gene: NA
CDR3 protein: CASSLGAGNTEAFF
CDR3 DNA: TGTGCCAGCAGCTTGGGGGCTGGGAACACTGAAGCTTTCTTT

V gene: TRBV7-9
clone size: once
J gene: TRBJ2-1
D gene: NA
CDR3 protein: CASSLEGGAYNEQFF
CDR3 DNA: TGTGCCAGCAGCTTAGAAGGAGGGGCCTACAATGAGCAGTTCTTC

V gene: TRBV19
clone size: NA
J gene: TRBJ2-3
D gene: TRBD2
CDR3 protein: CASQRGGADTQYF
CDR3 DNA: TGTGCCAGCCAGCGGGGGGGAGCGGATACGCAGTATTTT

V gene: TRBV30
clone size: NA
J gene: TRBJ1-2
D gene: NA
CDR3 protein: CAWSVQGGQGYTF
CDR3 DNA: TGTGCCTGGAGTGTACAGGGAGGGCAGGGCTACACCTTC

V gene: TRBV5-5
clone size: NA
J gene: TRBJ1-4
D gene: TRBD1
CDR3 protein: CASSWRQGLNEKLFF
CDR3 DNA: TGTGCCAGCAGCTGGAGACAGGGCCTAAATGAAAAACTGTTTTTT

V gene: TRBV9
clone size: NA
J gene: TRBJ1-4
D gene: TRBD1
CDR3 protein: CASSVGQGAGEKLFF
CDR3 DNA: TGTGCCAGCAGCGTGGGACAGGGGGCAGGGGAAAAACTGTTTTTT

V gene: TRBV6-5
clone size: NA
J gene: TRBJ2-7
D gene: TRBD1
CDR3 protein: CASSYATGGRYEQYF
CDR3 DNA: TGTGCCAGCAGTTACGCGACAGGGGGTAGGTACGAGCAGTACTTC

V gene: TRBV11-2
clone size: NA
J gene: TRBJ2-4
D gene: NA
CDR3 protein: CASSFRSGGKNIQYF
CDR3 DNA: TGTGCCAGCAGCTTCCGAAGCGGTGGCAAAAACATTCAGTACTTC

V gene: TRBV9
clone size: NA
J gene: TRBJ2-3
D gene: NA
CDR3 protein: CASSVADPGGLLGTQYF
CDR3 DNA: TGTGCCAGCAGCGTAGCGGACCCGGGCGGACTTTTGGGTACGCAGTATTTT

V gene: TRBV21-1
clone size: once
J gene: TRBJ2-7
D gene: NA
CDR3 protein: CASSTHRGDYEQYF
CDR3 DNA: TGTGCCAGCAGCACCCACAGGGGGGACTACGAGCAGTACTTC

V gene: TRBV19
clone size: NA
J gene: TRBJ1-4
D gene: TRBD1
CDR3 protein: CASAQTGINEKLFF
CDR3 DNA: TGTGCCAGTGCCCAGACAGGGATTAATGAAAAACTGTTTTTT

V gene: TRBV18
clone size: NA
J gene: TRBJ1-4
D gene: NA
CDR3 protein: CASSRSTGLNEKLFF
CDR3 DNA: TGTGCCAGCTCACGATCTACAGGCCTAAATGAAAAACTGTTTTTT

V gene: TRBV7-9
clone size: NA
J gene: TRBJ2-7
D gene: NA
CDR3 protein: CASSLGGLMNYEQYF
CDR3 DNA: TGTGCCAGCAGCTTGGGGGGACTCATGAACTACGAGCAGTACTTC

V gene: TRBV2
clone size: once
J gene: TRBJ2-7
D gene: NA
CDR3 protein: CASFLRTDEQYF
CDR3 DNA: TGTGCCAGTTTTTTACGGACAGACGAGCAGTACTTC

V gene: TRBV27
clone size: NA
J gene: TRBJ2-6
D gene: NA
CDR3 protein: CASSSIGHPGANVLTF
CDR3 DNA: TGTGCCAGCAGTTCCATCGGACATCCTGGGGCCAACGTCCTGACTTTC

V gene: TRBV7-2
clone size: few
J gene: TRBJ1-4
D gene: NA
CDR3 protein: CASSLRGSGGEKLFF
CDR3 DNA: TGTGCCAGCAGCTTAAGGGGGTCGGGTGGGGAAAAACTGTTTTTT

V gene: TRBV6-7
clone size: NA
J gene: TRBJ1-5
D gene: TRBD1
CDR3 protein: CASTWPRDRAHNQPQHF
CDR3 DNA: TGTGCCAGCACATGGCCCCGGGACAGGGCTCACAATCAGCCCCAGCATTTT

V gene: TRBV11-2
clone size: NA
J gene: TRBJ2-3
D gene: TRBD2
CDR3 protein: CASSLLLRAGGSDTQYF
CDR3 DNA: TGTGCCAGCAGCTTGCTACTACGAGCGGGGGGGAGCGATACGCAGTATTTT

V gene: TRBV19
clone size: NA
J gene: TRBJ1-2
D gene: NA
CDR3 protein: CASSIAAYYGYTF
CDR3 DNA: TGTGCCAGTAGTATAGCAGCGTACTATGGCTACACCTTC

V gene: TRBV7-3
clone size: NA
J gene: TRBJ2-5
D gene: TRBD2
CDR3 protein: CASSGGGFETQYF
CDR3 DNA: TGTGCCAGCAGTGGCGGGGGTTTCGAAACCCAGTACTTC

V gene: TRBV18
clone size: few
J gene: TRBJ2-7
D gene: NA
CDR3 protein: CASSPGDEQYF
CDR3 DNA: TGTGCCAGCTCCCCAGGAGACGAGCAGTACTTC

V gene: TRBV7-2
clone size: NA
J gene: TRBJ2-2
D gene: NA
CDR3 protein: CASSSQGAGELFF
CDR3 DNA: TGTGCCAGCAGCTCCCAGGGTGCCGGGGAGCTGTTTTTT

V gene: TRBV7-9
clone size: NA
J gene: TRBJ1-2
D gene: NA
CDR3 protein: CASSSPGQSRNGYTF
CDR3 DNA: TGTGCCAGCAGCTCTCCTGGACAGTCAAGAAATGGCTACACCTTC

V gene: TRBV6-5
clone size: NA
J gene: TRBJ1-2
D gene: NA
CDR3 protein: CASSYVGGGYTF
CDR3 DNA: TGTGCCAGCAGTTACGTGGGAGGAGGCTACACCTTC

V gene: TRBV6-5
clone size: NA
J gene: TRBJ2-5
D gene: TRBD2
CDR3 protein: CASSLGGLAGQETQYF
CDR3 DNA: TGTGCCAGCAGTTTAGGGGGACTAGCGGGCCAAGAGACCCAGTACTTC

V gene: TRBV25-1
clone size: NA
J gene: TRBJ1-5
D gene: NA
CDR3 protein: CASSEYTDSNQPQHF
CDR3 DNA: TGTGCCAGCAGTGAATATACAGATAGCAATCAGCCCCAGCATTTT

V gene: TRBV4-3
clone size: NA
J gene: TRBJ2-3
D gene: NA
CDR3 protein: CASSQVPLHGAIASTDTQYF
CDR3 DNA: TGCGCCAGCAGCCAAGTTCCCCTACACGGCGCAATAGCGAGTACAGATACGCAGTATTTT

V gene: TRBV3-1/TRBV3-2
clone size: NA
J gene: TRBJ2-1
D gene: TRBD2
CDR3 protein: CASSQGLAGGSSSYNEQFF
CDR3 DNA: TGTGCCAGCAGCCAAGGACTAGCGGGGGGCTCGAGCTCCTACAATGAGCAGTTCTTC

V gene: TRBV12-3/TRBV12-4
clone size: NA
J gene: TRBJ2-1
D gene: NA
CDR3 protein: CASSDFIEQFF
CDR3 DNA: TGTGCCAGCAGCGACTTTATTGAGCAGTTCTTC

V gene: TRBV20-1
clone size: NA
J gene: TRBJ1-2
D gene: NA
CDR3 protein: CSALRPNGYTF
CDR3 DNA: TGCAGTGCTTTGCGGCCTAACGGCTACACCTTC

V gene: TRBV27
clone size: once
J gene: TRBJ1-1
D gene: NA
CDR3 protein: CASSPGTNTEAFF
CDR3 DNA: TGTGCCAGCAGTCCCGGGACAAACACTGAAGCTTTCTTT

V gene: TRBV5-1
clone size: NA
J gene: TRBJ1-3
D gene: NA
CDR3 protein: CASSFTGSGNTIYF
CDR3 DNA: TGCGCCAGCAGCTTTACAGGATCTGGAAACACCATATATTTT

V gene: TRBV16
clone size: NA
J gene: TRBJ2-2
D gene: NA
CDR3 protein: CASRDWNTGELFF
CDR3 DNA: TGTGCCAGCCGGGACTGGAACACCGGGGAGCTGTTTTTT

V gene: TRBV24-1
clone size: NA
J gene: TRBJ1-1
D gene: NA
CDR3 protein: CATIGQLMNTEAFF
CDR3 DNA: TGTGCCACCATAGGACAGCTCATGAACACTGAAGCTTTCTTT

V gene: TRBV7-9
clone size: NA
J gene: TRBJ1-1
D gene: NA
CDR3 protein: CASARGGNTEAFF
CDR3 DNA: TGTGCCAGCGCCCGCGGGGGTAACACTGAAGCTTTCTTT

V gene: TRBV20-1
clone size: NA
J gene: TRBJ2-7
D gene: TRBD1
CDR3 protein: CSASKISRTGVIEQYF
CDR3 DNA: TGCAGTGCTAGTAAAATCTCCAGGACAGGGGTCATCGAGCAGTACTTC

V gene: TRBV7-2
clone size: NA
J gene: TRBJ2-5
D gene: NA
CDR3 protein: CASSNSLERVLGETQYF
CDR3 DNA: TGTGCCAGCAGCAACTCATTAGAGAGGGTTCTCGGAGAGACCCAGTACTTC

V gene: TRBV7-2
clone size: NA
J gene: TRBJ2-2
D gene: TRBD1
CDR3 protein: CASSSPGTGDTGELFF
CDR3 DNA: TGTGCCAGCAGCTCCCCCGGGACAGGGGACACCGGGGAGCTGTTTTTT

V gene: TRBV21-1
clone size: NA
J gene: TRBJ1-1
D gene: NA
CDR3 protein: CASSKAGGGTNTEAFF
CDR3 DNA: TGTGCCAGCAGCAAAGCAGGGGGCGGTACGAACACTGAAGCTTTCTTT

V gene: TRBV5-1
clone size: NA
J gene: TRBJ1-2
D gene: NA
CDR3 protein: CASSSHYGYTF
CDR3 DNA: TGCGCCAGCAGCTCTCACTATGGCTACACCTTC

V gene: TRBV24-1
clone size: NA
J gene: TRBJ1-1
D gene: TRBD1
CDR3 protein: CATSDFRQGAEGAEAFF
CDR3 DNA: TGTGCCACCAGTGATTTCAGACAGGGGGCAGAGGGGGCTGAAGCTTTCTTT

V gene: TRBV11-2
clone size: NA
J gene: TRBJ2-2
D gene: NA
CDR3 protein: CASSLSGTGELFF
CDR3 DNA: TGTGCCAGCAGCTTATCAGGGACCGGGGAGCTGTTTTTT

V gene: TRBV14
clone size: NA
J gene: TRBJ1-1
D gene: TRBD1
CDR3 protein: CASSRFRDRARTEAFF
CDR3 DNA: TGTGCCAGCAGCCGTTTCCGGGACAGGGCGCGGACTGAAGCTTTCTTT